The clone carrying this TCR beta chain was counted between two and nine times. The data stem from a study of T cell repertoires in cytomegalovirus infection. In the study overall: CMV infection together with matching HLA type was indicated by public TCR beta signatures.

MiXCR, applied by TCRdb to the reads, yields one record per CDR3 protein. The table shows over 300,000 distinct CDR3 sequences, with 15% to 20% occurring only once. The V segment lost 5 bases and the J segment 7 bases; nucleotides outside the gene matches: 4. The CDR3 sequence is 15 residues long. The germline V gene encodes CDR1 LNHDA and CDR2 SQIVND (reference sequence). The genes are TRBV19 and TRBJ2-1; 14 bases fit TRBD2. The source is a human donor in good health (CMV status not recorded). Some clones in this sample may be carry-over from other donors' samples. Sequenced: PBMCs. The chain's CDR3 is CASSATSGGGNEQFF. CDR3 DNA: TGTGCCAGTAGTGCGACTAGCGGGGGGGGGAATGAGCAGTTCTTC.